The 13 T cell receptor beta chains listed next were all sequenced from one sample in a study of cytomegalovirus exposure and HLA in healthy donors (dated by TCRdb to 2016 to 2017). The library was produced with the immunoSEQ multiplex PCR assay. Not all clones reach the TCRdb copy of this immuneACCESS table, which keeps in-frame sequences only. Checked studies attribute under half of the gap to unresolved V genes and leave the rest unexplained. This sample is represented by about 340,000 clones; 86% of them were singletons. The ten most abundant clones make up approximately 0.84% of the sample. Material for sequencing was PBMCs. These TCRs come from a woman between 18 and 30 years old in good health and CMV-seronegative.

The J gene is TRBJ2-4, the V gene TRBV7-9, with 7 positions matching TRBD1. V was pared by 7 bases and J by 5 bases, with 5 bases of the junction left unmatched. CDR3 length: 13 residues. CDR1 is SEHNR, CDR2 FQNEAQ, per germline (reference sequence). CDR3 DNA sequence: TGTGCCAGCACAGCCGGGACAGAAAACATTCAGTACTTC. This translates into CASTAGTENIQYF.

The rearrangement links TRBV6-5 to TRBJ2-5; TRBD1 agrees at 7 bases. The germline gives CDR1 MNHEY, CDR2 SVGAGI. The CDR3 is 13 residues long. V was clipped by 6 bases and J by 5 bases; unmatched bases: 6. CDR3 nucleotide sequence: TGTGCCAGCAGACAGGGGCTACAGGAGACCCAGTACTTC. Its protein is CASRQGLQETQYF.

CDR3: CASSGSSGSSAGELFF. The CDR3 DNA is TGTGCCAGCAGTGGGTCTAGCGGGAGTAGCGCCGGGGAGCTGTTTTTT. The rearrangement links TRBV2 to TRBJ2-2, with 10 bases identical to TRBD2. CDR1 is SNHLY, CDR2 FYNNEI, per germline. J gave up 6 bases and V 4 bases, and 8 bases lay outside the gene matches. The CDR3 consists of 16 residues.

The chain joins TRBV18 to TRBJ1-4; D might be TRBD1 (6 bases). CDR1 and CDR2 (germline): KGHSH, LQKENI. V dropped 3 bases and J dropped 6 bases, with 11 bases sitting between them. There are 14 residues in the CDR3. Here the CDR3 DNA reads TGTGCCAGCTCACCGACAGGCCGCTATGAAAAACTGTTTTTT. Translated, it gives CASSPTGRYEKLFF.

V gene TRBV19 combines with J gene TRBJ2-7; TRBD2 matches at 13 bases. Trimming cost V 3 bases and J 2 bases; bases outside gene matches: 1. The germline V gene has CDR1 LNHDA and CDR2 SQIVND (reference sequence). This CDR3 region has 15 residues. As DNA, the CDR3 is TGTGCCAGTAGTATTGGGACTAGCGGGACCTACGAGCAGTACTTC. It encodes CASSIGTSGTYEQYF.

The chain employs TRBV18 and TRBJ2-3, with 7 bases that match TRBD2. The V segment lost 6 bases and the J segment 2 bases; nucleotides outside the gene matches: 11. The CDR3 length is 16 residues. Germline CDR1 is KGHSH and CDR2 is LQKENI. Here the CDR3 reads CASSVLGGSNTDTQYF. The CDR3 DNA reads as TGTGCCAGCTCCGTCTTGGGCGGGAGCAACACAGATACGCAGTATTTT.

The J gene is TRBJ2-1, the V gene TRBV5-4; 14 bases are a match to TRBD2. CDR3 length equals 16 residues. Germline assignment: CDR1 SGHNT and CDR2 YYREEE (reference sequence). The V segment lost 4 bases and the J segment 8 bases; nucleotides outside the gene matches: 8. The CDR3 region has the DNA TGTGCCAGCAGCCCTGGCGGGACTAGCGGGAGTCATGAGCAGTTCTTC. Amino acid sequence: CASSPGGTSGSHEQFF.

V and J are TRBV12-5 and TRBJ2-2; D uncertain. The CDR3 extends over 12 amino acids. Trimming took off 5 bases at V and 4 bases at J, with 5 bases between the two ends. The germline V gene encodes CDR1 LGHNT and CDR2 FRNRAP. The CDR3 protein is CASGLGTGELFF. The CDR3 nucleotides are TGTGCTAGTGGTCTCGGCACCGGGGAGCTGTTTTTT.

This clone was seen only once. This sequence joins TRBV29-1 and TRBJ1-1; the D gene is possibly TRBD1 (5 bases). CDR1 SQVTM and CDR2 ANQGSEA come from the germline V gene. V gave up 3 bases and J gave up 3 bases, with 11 bases separating them. CDR3 length: 13 residues. CDR3 protein: CSVDLGRDTEAFF. CDR3 in DNA: TGCAGCGTTGACCTGGGGCGCGACACTGAAGCTTTCTTT.

The chain links TRBV6-5 to TRBJ1-1; D perhaps matches TRBD1 (5 bases). The CDR3 is made up of 13 amino acids. The germline CDR1 and CDR2 sequences are MNHEY and SVGAGI. Trimming stripped 2 bases from V and 4 bases from J, with 8 bases between. The CDR3 coding sequence is TGTGCCAGCAGTTACGCCGACAGCACTGAAGCTTTCTTT. Its protein product is CASSYADSTEAFF.

The chain carries TRBV23-1 and TRBJ2-5, with 7 positions matching TRBD2. TRBV23-1 is sorted into the ORF group, with uncertain function. J lost 3 bases, V lost 0 bases, and 4 bases had no gene match. The CDR3 totals 15 residues. The CDR3 nucleotides read TGCGCCAGCAGTCAATCGAGGCTAGCGGAAGAGACCCAGTACTTC. Translation gives CASSQSRLAEETQYF.

The V and J genes are TRBV19 and TRBJ2-2; D is possibly TRBD1 (6 bases). CDR1 is LNHDA and CDR2 is SQIVND in the germline V gene (reference sequence). This CDR3 spans 14 amino acids. V dropped 4 bases and J dropped 6 bases, with 12 bases sitting between them. CDR3 nucleotides: TGTGCCAGTAGTACCCAGGGGAGTGCCGGGGAGCTGTTTTTT. Protein product: CASSTQGSAGELFF.

The chain recombines TRBV27 with TRBJ2-2; 8 nucleotides match TRBD1. J lost 2 bases, V lost 5 bases, and 7 bases had no gene match. Germline loops: CDR1 MNHEY, CDR2 SMNVEV (reference sequence). The CDR3 extends over 16 amino acids. CDR3 loop: CASSLRGLGNTGELFF. CDR3 sequence (DNA): TGTGCCAGCAGTCTCAGGGGGCTGGGAAACACCGGGGAGCTGTTTTTT.